This TCR beta chain originates from a study of blood T cell repertoires in COVID-19. Sequencing used immunoSEQ multiplex PCR; TCRdb keeps in-frame clones, though not all of them. The table has 250,000 to 350,000 clones, roughly 90% seen once. The CDR3 has 20 amino acids. The chain uses TRBV21-1 and TRBJ1-5. TRBV21-1 is given as a pseudogene. Sequenced input: peripheral blood. The receptor comes from a man aged 18 to 30 with active or convalescent COVID-19. The CDR3 DNA is TGTGCCAGCAGCAGCGGGGGGGGGCACACAGTACCTAATAGCAATCAGCCCCAGCATTTT. This codes for CASSSGGGHTVPNSNQPQHF.